The 27 T cell receptor beta chains in this list originate from one sample, sequenced in a study of shared clonotypes between healthy human individuals (dated by TCRdb to between 2020 and 2021). The library was obtained by the immunoSEQ multiplex PCR assay. Not all clones reach the TCRdb copy of this immuneACCESS table, which keeps in-frame sequences only. Checked studies attribute under half of the gap to unresolved V genes and leave the rest unexplained. In all, the sample holds about 1.1 million clones, and approximately 78% of those were seen once. 0.55% to 0.7% of the sample is held by the ten biggest clonotypes. Sequencing used memory CD4+ T cells from PBMCs. Interpreted using the paper, the cell subset or site label stands for: CD45RA-negative fraction. These receptors all stem from a man between 18 and 29 years old in good health. Some clones in this sample may be carry-over from other donors' samples.

The CDR3 protein is CASSLLSGEQFF. DNA for the CDR3: TGTGCCAGCAGTTTATTGTCCGGTGAGCAGTTCTTC. The chain uses TRBV27 and TRBJ2-1; no clear D gene. The V end lost 1 base, the J end lost 9 bases, and 7 bases lay between the germline ends. The CDR3 consists of 12 residues. In germline, CDR1 is MNHEY, CDR2 SMNVEV (reference sequence).

This clone was seen a single time. The chain joins TRBV27 to TRBJ2-1, with D uncertain. Germline V gives CDR1 MNHEY, CDR2 SMNVEV (reference sequence). V lost 3 bases and J 0 bases, leaving 9 bases between the germline ends. The CDR3 contains 15 residues. In DNA, the CDR3 is TGTGCCAGCAGTTTTACGAGAAGCTCCTACAATGAGCAGTTCTTC. Encoded protein: CASSFTRSSYNEQFF.

The chain carries TRBV7-2 and TRBJ1-2; D possibly corresponds to TRBD1 (5 bases). This CDR3 has 14 amino acids. The ends were cut back, 3 bases at V and 4 bases at J, with 12 bases in the middle. CDR1 is SGHTA and CDR2 is FQGNSA in the germline V gene. CDR3 in amino acids: CASSLGRGLYGYTF. The DNA for the CDR3 is TGTGCCAGCAGCTTGGGCCGGGGACTCTATGGCTACACCTTC.

The chain carries TRBV15 and TRBJ2-7; TRBD1 agrees at 9 bases. Looked up from germline, CDR1 is LNHNV and CDR2 is YYDKDF (reference sequence). V lost 1 base, J lost 7 bases, and 11 bases stayed unmatched. The CDR3 runs to 16 residues. CDR3 loop: CATSRGSGTGMGEQYF. The DNA for the CDR3 is TGTGCCACCAGCAGAGGCTCCGGGACAGGGATGGGGGAGCAGTACTTC.

The chain uses TRBV5-1 and TRBJ2-7, with 9 bases that match TRBD1. The J segment lost 3 bases and the V segment lost 4 bases, leaving 8 bases of the junction unmatched. Germline loops: CDR1 SGHRS, CDR2 YFSETQ. The CDR3 contains 15 residues. The CDR3: CASSLGWTGVYEQYF. The CDR3 nucleotides are TGCGCCAGCAGCCTCGGGTGGACAGGGGTCTACGAGCAGTACTTC.

The gene calls are TRBV4-2 and TRBJ2-2, with D possibly called TRBD1 or TRBD2 (6 bases each). The CDR3 covers 16 residues. V lost 0 bases, J lost 6 bases, and 14 bases lay in between. CDR1 and CDR2 (germline): LGHNA, YNFKEQ. The chain's CDR3 is CASSQDPQGRSGELFF. CDR3 sequence (DNA): TGTGCCAGCAGCCAAGATCCCCAGGGGAGGTCCGGGGAGCTGTTTTTT.

The chain's CDR3 is CASSDAGTSGGGSNEQYF. CDR3 in DNA: TGTGCCAGCAGTGACGCCGGGACTAGCGGGGGGGGCTCGAACGAGCAGTACTTC. J is TRBJ2-7 and V is TRBV6-4; 16 bases match TRBD2. There are 18 residues in the CDR3. J gave up 5 bases and V 2 bases, and 9 bases lay outside the gene matches. In germline, CDR1 is MRHNA, CDR2 SNTAGT.

Many counts were recorded for this clone. This chain joins TRBV2 and TRBJ1-2, with TRBD1 matching 9 bases. Per the germline V gene, CDR1 is SNHLY and CDR2 is FYNNEI. The CDR3 runs 15 residues. Trimming cost V 8 bases and J 2 bases; bases outside gene matches: 9. The CDR3 DNA follows: TGTGCCAGCCGATCCCGGGACAGGGTCAACTATGGCTACACCTTC. Protein sequence: CASRSRDRVNYGYTF.

This clone was observed a few times. This chain links TRBV4-1 with TRBJ1-2; TRBD1 matches 10 bases. The CDR3 is 15 residues long. CDR1 and CDR2 from the germline V gene are MGHRA and YSYEKL. Trimming took 4 bases from V and 5 from J; bases not matched to a gene: 7. This CDR3 reads CASSLTGDRGYGYTF. The CDR3 DNA is TGCGCCAGCAGCCTTACCGGGGACAGGGGTTATGGCTACACCTTC.

The rearrangement uses TRBV4-1 and TRBJ2-5; 8 bases line up with TRBD2. CDR1 MGHRA and CDR2 YSYEKL come from the germline V gene. Trimming at V came to 1 base and at J to 0 bases, leaving 7 bases not matched to a gene. The CDR3 has 17 amino acids. DNA for the CDR3: TGCGCCAGCAGCCAAGTAGGTGGCGGGAGGTACCAAGAGACCCAGTACTTC. Its protein is CASSQVGGGRYQETQYF.

This rearrangement joins TRBV11-2 to TRBJ2-1; TRBD2 might be the D (6 bases). The CDR3 runs 13 residues. Germline V lookup: CDR1 SGHAT, CDR2 FQNNGV. Trimming took 4 bases from V and 5 from J, leaving 9 bases between them. In DNA, the CDR3 is TGTGCCAGCAGCTGGGGACTTGACAATGAGCAGTTCTTC. It specifies CASSWGLDNEQFF.

This chain joins TRBV7-3 and TRBJ2-2; TRBD1 might be the D (6 bases). This CDR3 has 16 residues. Per germline, CDR1 SGHTA and CDR2 FQGTGA. The V gene lost 4 bases and the J gene lost 0 bases, with 12 bases spanning the gap. CDR3 protein: CASSYQTGSNTGELFF. The DNA of the CDR3 is TGTGCCAGCAGCTACCAGACAGGATCGAACACCGGGGAGCTGTTTTTT.

This clone was counted a few times. This chain uses TRBV5-6 with TRBJ2-7; no definite D call. From germline, CDR1 is SGHDT and CDR2 YYEEEE. This CDR3 has 14 amino acids. The V and J ends lost 4 bases and 9 bases respectively, with 20 bases between them. As DNA, the CDR3 is TGTGCCAGCAGCAAATTTGTCCACAGATTCGGGCAGTACTTC. Translation gives CASSKFVHRFGQYF.

This chain uses TRBV28 with TRBJ1-5; no firm D call. V lost 10 bases and J lost 3, with 10 bases in between. Germline V lookup: CDR1 MDHEN, CDR2 SYDVKM. The CDR3 totals 12 residues. The CDR3 is CATTGPNQPQHF. The CDR3 DNA reads as TGTGCCACCACGGGCCCCAATCAGCCCCAGCATTTT.

The chain carries TRBV2 and TRBJ2-5; 11 bases match TRBD1. Germline V gene sequence: CDR1 SNHLY, CDR2 FYNNEI. V dropped 2 bases and J dropped 1; count of bases not matched to a gene: 3. The CDR3 has 16 residues. In DNA form, the CDR3 reads TGTGCCAGCAGTGAACGGACAGGGGGCGGCCAAGAGACCCAGTACTTC. Its translation is CASSERTGGGQETQYF.

The chain has TRBV5-6 and TRBJ2-1, with TRBD1 matching over 7 bases. Trimming at V came to 2 bases and at J to 1 base, leaving 6 bases not matched to a gene. The CDR3 runs to 16 residues. Per the germline V gene, CDR1 is SGHDT and CDR2 is YYEEEE. CDR3 sequence reads: CASSFDRVSSYNEQFF. In nucleotides, the CDR3 is TGTGCCAGCAGCTTCGACAGGGTTAGTTCCTACAATGAGCAGTTCTTC.

The chain joins TRBV19 to TRBJ1-1; 9 nucleotides line up with TRBD1. The CDR3 has 14 residues. V was clipped by 5 bases and J by 6 bases; unmatched bases: 7. Germline assignment: CDR1 LNHDA and CDR2 SQIVND (reference sequence). This chain's CDR3 is CASSLGQGPAEAFF. CDR3 nucleotides: TGTGCCAGTAGTTTGGGACAGGGCCCGGCTGAAGCTTTCTTT.

The chain uses TRBV7-9 and TRBJ2-7; 11 bases align to TRBD1. This CDR3 is built from 14 residues. V lost 5 bases to trimming and J lost 7 bases; unmatched junction nucleotides: 7. CDR1 SEHNR and CDR2 FQNEAQ come from the germline V gene (reference sequence). DNA of the CDR3: TGTGCCAGCAGCCATGGACAGGGGGCTAATGAGCAGTACTTC. This encodes CASSHGQGANEQYF.

The chain carries TRBV6-5 and TRBJ2-5, with 9 bases lining up with TRBD1. Per the germline V gene, CDR1 is MNHEY and CDR2 is SVGAGI. Unmatched junction bases numbered 13, after V lost 6 bases and J lost 11 bases. The CDR3 is 14 residues long. The CDR3 region is CASSHRDRVTEQYF. CDR3 nucleotide sequence: TGTGCCAGCAGCCACCGGGACAGGGTTACGGAGCAGTACTTC.

This clone has only a few counts. CDR3 sequence (DNA): TGCGCCAGCAGCCAACTTACAGGACCTGGAAACACCATATATTTT. Encoded protein: CASSQLTGPGNTIYF. The chain carries TRBV4-3 and TRBJ1-3; a possible D gene is TRBD1 (5 bases). The CDR3 is 15 amino acids. The germline V gene encodes CDR1 LGHNA and CDR2 YSLEER. V was cut by 2 bases and J by 2 bases, with 10 bases left in between.

The rearrangement uses TRBV28 and TRBJ1-2, with 9 bases that match TRBD1. J was trimmed by 8 bases and V by 10 bases; bases with no gene match: 14. Germline values: CDR1 MDHEN, CDR2 SYDVKM. The CDR3 runs 14 residues. CDR3 sequence reads: CATEPPQGANGYTF. The CDR3, as DNA: TGTGCCACCGAACCCCCACAGGGGGCTAACGGCTACACCTTC.

This sequence joins TRBV11-2 and TRBJ2-7, with TRBD1 matching over 9 bases. This CDR3 is built from 14 residues. V was pared by 5 bases and J by 6 bases, with 8 bases of the junction left unmatched. Germline V gives CDR1 SGHAT, CDR2 FQNNGV. CDR3 residues: CASSPGTGLGEQYF. The DNA for the CDR3 is TGTGCCAGCAGCCCCGGGACAGGGTTAGGCGAGCAGTACTTC.

This clone showed up just a few times. This chain uses TRBV5-1 with TRBJ1-2; D might be TRBD1 (5 bases). CDR1 is SGHRS and CDR2 is YFSETQ in the germline V gene. The CDR3 runs 12 residues. Trimming took off 4 bases at V and 8 bases at J, with 12 bases between the two ends. The CDR3 is CASSKGLAGYTF. The CDR3, as DNA: TGCGCCAGCAGCAAGGGACTCGCGGGCTACACCTTC.

This clone was found once. The V gene is TRBV7-8, the J gene TRBJ1-3, with 11 bases that match TRBD1. CDR1 and CDR2 from the germline V gene are SGHVS and FQNEAQ. V gave up 1 base and J gave up 2 bases; unmatched junction bases: 4. There are 17 residues in the CDR3. The CDR3 spells CASSLVRGQGAGNTIYF. The CDR3 coding sequence is TGTGCCAGCAGCTTAGTTCGGGGACAGGGGGCTGGAAACACCATATATTTT. The entire variable domain, with the rest obtained from reference TRBV7-8 and TRBJ1-3, is as follows: GAGVSQSPRYKVAKRGQDVALRCDPISGHVSLFWYQQALGQGPEFLTYFQNEAQLDKSGLPSDRFFAERPEGSVSTLKIQRTQQEDSAVYLCASSLVRGQGAGNTIYFGEGSWLTVV.

V usage is TRBV18 and J usage is TRBJ1-2; D not resolved. V was pared by 6 bases and J by 8 bases, with 16 bases between. Germline V CDR1 and CDR2: KGHSH, LQKENI. The CDR3 totals 13 residues. This chain's CDR3 is CASSLGVAVGYTF. DNA for the CDR3: TGTGCCAGCTCTCTCGGGGTCGCGGTAGGCTACACCTTC.

The V and J genes are TRBV5-1 and TRBJ2-1, with TRBD1 matching 9 bases. CDR1 is SGHRS and CDR2 is YFSETQ in the germline V gene. Germline trimming cut 4 bases from V and 3 bases from J; bases unmatched to any gene: 8. The CDR3 is 16 amino acids. The CDR3, as DNA: TGCGCCAGCAGCCCAGGGACAGGGAGAAACTACAATGAGCAGTTCTTC. Its translation: CASSPGTGRNYNEQFF. The full variable domain, with the rest looked up from reference TRBV5-1 and TRBJ2-1, is KAGVTQTPRYLIKTRGQQVTLSCSPISGHRSVSWYQQTPGQGLQFLFEYFSETQRNKGNFPGRFSGRQFSNSRSEMNVSTLELGDSALYLCASSPGTGRNYNEQFFGPGTRLTVL.

V usage is TRBV11-2 and J usage is TRBJ2-3; 14 bases are shared with TRBD2. Germline-derived CDR1 and CDR2 are SGHAT and FQNNGV. With 3 bases clipped from V and 9 bases from J, the junction kept 11 bases outside the gene matches. This CDR3 region has 17 residues. In nucleotides, the CDR3 is TGTGCCAGCAGCTTTACGACTAGCGGGAGGGATTCAGGGACGCAGTATTTT. It specifies CASSFTTSGRDSGTQYF.